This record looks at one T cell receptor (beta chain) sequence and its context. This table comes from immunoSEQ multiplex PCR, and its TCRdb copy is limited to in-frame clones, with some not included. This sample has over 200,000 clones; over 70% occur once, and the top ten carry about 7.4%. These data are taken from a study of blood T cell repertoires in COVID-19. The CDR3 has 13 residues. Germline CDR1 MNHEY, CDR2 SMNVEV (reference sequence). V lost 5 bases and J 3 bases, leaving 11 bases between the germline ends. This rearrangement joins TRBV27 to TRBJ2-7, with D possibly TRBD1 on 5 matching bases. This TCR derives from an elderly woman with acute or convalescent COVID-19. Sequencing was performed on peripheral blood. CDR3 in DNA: TGTGCCAGCAGTCTCAAAGGGGTCTACGAGCAGTACTTC. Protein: CASSLKGVYEQYF.